These T cell receptor beta chains were read from a single sample in a study of OX40 agonist ivuxolimab in advanced cancers. Using immunoSEQ multiplex PCR, the repertoire was profiled, and TCRdb retains in-frame clones only, with some absent. The table records thousands of clones, approximately 70% of them present only once. Sequencing was performed on CD4+ or CD8+ T cells sorted from blood, taken in a trial of the OX40 agonist ivuxolimab. These receptors all stem from an adult with an advanced solid tumor such as melanoma, head and neck, liver or kidney cancer. CDR3s include the opening cysteine and the closing phenylalanine or tryptophan. D genes are given only for firm matches. Expanded clones are given a class, and other clones once, few, many or no size at all.

j_call	v_call	clone_size	d_call	cdr3_nt	cdr3_aa
TRBJ2-6	TRBV19	NA	NA	TGTGCCAGTAGTATAGCTGCCTCTGGGGCCAACGTCCTGACTTTC	CASSIAASGANVLTF
TRBJ2-6	TRBV5-5	NA	NA	TGTGCCAGCAGCTGGGGCGCGGCATACTCTGGGGCCAACGTCCTGACTTTC	CASSWGAAYSGANVLTF
TRBJ2-2	TRBV6-1	NA	TRBD1	TGTGCCAGCAGTACGGGACAGGGGTACACCGGGGAGCTGTTTTTT	CASSTGQGYTGELFF
TRBJ2-3	TRBV15	NA	TRBD2	TGTGCCACCAGCAGAGTTACTAGCGGGATATTCACAGATACGCAGTATTTT	CATSRVTSGIFTDTQYF
TRBJ2-5	TRBV7-8	NA	NA	TGTGCCAGCAGCGGACACAGGTCCCCAGAGACCCAGTACTTC	CASSGHRSPETQYF
TRBJ2-1	TRBV19	many	NA	TGTGCCAGTAGTATCTACGGGAGATCCTACAATGAGCAGTTCTTC	CASSIYGRSYNEQFF
TRBJ2-1	TRBV19	NA	NA	TGTGCCAGTAGTATAGGCCCGCTAGCGCACTACAATGAGCAGTTCTTC	CASSIGPLAHYNEQFF
TRBJ2-7	TRBV6-1	few	TRBD2	TGTGCCAGCAGTGATCGACTAGCGGGGGCCTACGAGCAGTACTTC	CASSDRLAGAYEQYF
TRBJ2-7	TRBV11-2	NA	NA	TGTGCCAGCAGCTATTCCCCATACCCAGACAGAGACTACGAGCAGTACTTC	CASSYSPYPDRDYEQYF
TRBJ1-2	TRBV11-2	NA	NA	TGTGCCAGCAGCTTAGTCCCACTTTATGGCTACACCTTC	CASSLVPLYGYTF
TRBJ1-5	TRBV19	NA	NA	TGTGCCAGTAGTATAGGGAATCAGCCCCAGCATTTT	CASSIGNQPQHF
TRBJ1-3	TRBV4-1	NA	NA	TGCGCCAGCAGCCAAGGTTCAGGGGCTGGAAACACCATATATTTT	CASSQGSGAGNTIYF
TRBJ1-2	TRBV27	NA	NA	TGTGCCAGCAGTTTACACAGGGCGTCCTATGGCTACACCTTC	CASSLHRASYGYTF
TRBJ2-1	TRBV7-3	NA	NA	TGTGCCAGCAGCCCTTGTCCAGTGTGCTCCTACAATGAGCAGTTCTTC	CASSPCPVCSYNEQFF
TRBJ1-4	TRBV6-5	few	NA	TGTGCCAGCAGTTACCCTGACAGTTCAACTAATGAAAAACTGTTTTTT	CASSYPDSSTNEKLFF
TRBJ1-5	TRBV19	NA	NA	TGTGCCAGCCGGACTGGGGGAGAGAGCAATCAGCCCCAGCATTTT	CASRTGGESNQPQHF
TRBJ2-3	TRBV29-1	NA	TRBD1	TGCAGCGCGTCGACAGGGATGACAGATACGCAGTATTTT	CSASTGMTDTQYF
TRBJ1-4	TRBV7-9	NA	NA	TGTGCCAGCAGCTTAGGTCCCGTTGCAACTAATGAAAAACTGTTTTTT	CASSLGPVATNEKLFF
TRBJ2-2	TRBV4-1	NA	NA	TGCGCCAGCAGCCTCGTTGGGGCGAACACCGGGGAGCTGTTTTTT	CASSLVGANTGELFF
TRBJ1-1	TRBV9	few	NA	TGTGCCAGCAGCGCCTCCGCGGGGGGCACTGAAGCTTTCTTT	CASSASAGGTEAFF
TRBJ2-5	TRBV19	once	NA	TGTGCCAGTAGTTTCCAAGAGACCCAGTACTTC	CASSFQETQYF
TRBJ2-1	TRBV4-1	NA	TRBD1	TGCGCCAGCAGCAGCTATGGACAGGGGCGATACAATGAGCAGTTCTTC	CASSSYGQGRYNEQFF
TRBJ1-1	TRBV6-1	NA	NA	TGTGCCAGCAGTGAGGAAGGGACGAACACTGAAGCTTTCTTT	CASSEEGTNTEAFF
TRBJ2-6	TRBV27	once	NA	TGTGCCAGCCGCCCCCAGGAATTCATAAGCCGGGCCAACGTCCTGACTTTC	CASRPQEFISRANVLTF
TRBJ2-7	TRBV5-4	NA	NA	TGTGCCAGCAGCTTGAGCCGCGGGGCCTACGAGCAGTACTTC	CASSLSRGAYEQYF
TRBJ2-3	TRBV29-1	NA	NA	TGCAGCGTTGGAGTTACAGGGAGCACAGATACGCAGTATTTT	CSVGVTGSTDTQYF
TRBJ2-3	TRBV27	once	NA	TGTGCCAGCAGTTTTAGGGGGGGCGGGATAACAGATACGCAGTATTTT	CASSFRGGGITDTQYF
TRBJ2-5	TRBV6-5	NA	TRBD2	TGTGCCAGCAGTCGAGGACTAGCGGTACAAGAGACCCAGTACTTC	CASSRGLAVQETQYF
TRBJ2-7	TRBV6-5	NA	TRBD1	TGTGCCAGCCGGACAGGACCCTACGAGCAGTACTTC	CASRTGPYEQYF
TRBJ1-5	TRBV19	NA	NA	TGTGCCTCAAGGGGAGTAAGCAATCAGCCCCAGCATTTT	CASRGVSNQPQHF
TRBJ1-1	TRBV4-2	NA	TRBD1	TGTGCCAGCAGCTCCTCGACAGGGATCACTGAAGCTTTCTTT	CASSSSTGITEAFF
TRBJ2-7	TRBV5-6	once	TRBD2	TGTGCCAGCAGCCAAGTTCTAGCGGGAGCCTACGAGCAGTACTTC	CASSQVLAGAYEQYF
TRBJ2-7	TRBV6-1	few	NA	TGTGCCAGCAGTGAAGCGGACAGCTCCTACGAGCAGTACTTC	CASSEADSSYEQYF
TRBJ1-5	TRBV7-9	NA	NA	TGTGCCAGCAGCTTAGGGACTCAGCCCCAGCATTTT	CASSLGTQPQHF
TRBJ1-1	TRBV20-1	NA	NA	TGCAGTGCTCAGCAGAACACTGAAGCTTTCTTT	CSAQQNTEAFF
TRBJ2-4	TRBV2	NA	NA	TGTGCCAGCAGTCCCTCCCCTCTCCCAGCGGTAGCCAAAAACATTCAGTACTTC	CASSPSPLPAVAKNIQYF
TRBJ2-2	TRBV11-1	NA	TRBD2	TGTGCCAGCAGCCGTTTTATAGGACTAGAAACCGGGGAGCTGTTTTTT	CASSRFIGLETGELFF
TRBJ2-5	TRBV7-9	NA	NA	TGTGCCAGCAGCCCCCCGGATCCTAGAGGCCAAGAGACCCAGTACTTC	CASSPPDPRGQETQYF
TRBJ1-2	TRBV2	NA	TRBD1	TGCGCCAGCAGGGCTCTCGTAACTACAGGGGCATTAGGCTATGGCTACACCTTC	CASRALVTTGALGYGYTF
TRBJ1-4	TRBV9	NA	NA	TGTGCCAGCAGCGTACAGGGAGAAGGCGAAAAACTGTTTTTT	CASSVQGEGEKLFF
TRBJ2-1	TRBV6-4	once	TRBD2	TGTGCCAGCAGCCCCGGGGGGGAGCTCTCCTACAATGAGCAGTTCTTC	CASSPGGELSYNEQFF
TRBJ2-7	TRBV27	large	NA	TGTGCCAGCTTTTCCGCCTCCTACGAGCAGTACTTC	CASFSASYEQYF
TRBJ2-7	TRBV27	NA	TRBD2	TGTGCCAGCAGTTTGGGTCCCGGGAGGGCCGACTACGAGCAGTACTTC	CASSLGPGRADYEQYF
TRBJ2-7	TRBV21-1	NA	NA	TGTGCCAGCAGCAAAGGCCATCCAGGTCCTCAGCAGTACTTC	CASSKGHPGPQQYF
TRBJ1-1	TRBV11-2	once	NA	TGTGCCAGCAGCTCGGGGAACACTGAAGCTTTCTTT	CASSSGNTEAFF
TRBJ2-7	TRBV6-5	NA	NA	TGTGCCAGCAAGGACCCGTACTACGAGCAGTACTTC	CASKDPYYEQYF
TRBJ2-4	TRBV2	NA	NA	TGTGCCAGCAGGAACAGGGAGGAAGACATTCAGTACTTC	CASRNREEDIQYF
TRBJ2-1	TRBV27	NA	NA	TGTGCCAGCAGTTTACAGGGATATGAGCAGTTCTTC	CASSLQGYEQFF
TRBJ1-5	TRBV5-5	NA	NA	TGTGCCAGCAGCCAAGATTCCCCCCTTGATCCCCAGCATTTT	CASSQDSPLDPQHF
TRBJ2-7	TRBV5-5	NA	TRBD2	TGTGCCAGCAGCACGGGACTAGCGGGAGTTCTCGTCTCCTACGAGCAGTACTTC	CASSTGLAGVLVSYEQYF
TRBJ2-1	TRBV6-1	few	NA	TGTGCCAGCAGTGACAGGGTCTCCTACAATGAGCAGTTCTTC	CASSDRVSYNEQFF
TRBJ2-7	TRBV7-8	NA	TRBD2	TGTGCCAGCAGCCGGGAGGTGCGTACGGGCTACGAGCAGTACTTC	CASSREVRTGYEQYF
TRBJ1-2	TRBV20-1	NA	NA	TGCAGTGCTAGCCTCTATGGCTACACCTTC	CSASLYGYTF
TRBJ1-6	TRBV6-4	medium-sized	NA	TGTGCCAGCAGTGACTCGGGGAATTCACCCCTCCACTTT	CASSDSGNSPLHF
TRBJ2-7	TRBV5-1	NA	NA	TGCGCCAGCAGCTTGGCCTTAGGCTACGAGCAGTACTTC	CASSLALGYEQYF
TRBJ2-7	TRBV5-2	NA	NA	TGTGCCAGCAGCTTCGGGCAAGCGGGGAACGAGCAGTACTTC	CASSFGQAGNEQYF
TRBJ2-7	TRBV6-6	NA	NA	TGTGCCAGCAGTTCGTCGGGCAGGTCCTACGAGCAGTACTTC	CASSSSGRSYEQYF
TRBJ2-1	TRBV6-5	NA	NA	TGTGCCAGCAGTGCTCTGACCCCATACAATGAGCAGTTCTTC	CASSALTPYNEQFF